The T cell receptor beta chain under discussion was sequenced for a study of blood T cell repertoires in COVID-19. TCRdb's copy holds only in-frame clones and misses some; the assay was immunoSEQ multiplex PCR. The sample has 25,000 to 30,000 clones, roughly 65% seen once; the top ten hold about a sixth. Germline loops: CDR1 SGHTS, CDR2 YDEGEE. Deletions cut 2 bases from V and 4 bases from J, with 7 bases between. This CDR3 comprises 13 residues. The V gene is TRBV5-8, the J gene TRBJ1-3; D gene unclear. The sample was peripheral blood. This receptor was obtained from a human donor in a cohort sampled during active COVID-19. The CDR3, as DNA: TGTGCCAGCAGCTTAACAGTCGGAAACACCATATATTTT. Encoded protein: CASSLTVGNTIYF.